The rows below give T cell receptor beta chains drawn from one sample of a study of cytomegalovirus exposure and HLA in healthy donors. Profiling relied on immunoSEQ multiplex PCR, and the TCRdb table lists in-frame clones only, not all of them. The data hold about 180,000 clones, with 60% to 80% observed a single time. Input material: PBMCs. The receptors here all came from a man in his forties in good health and CMV-seropositive. CDR3s include the opening cysteine and the closing phenylalanine or tryptophan. A D gene is named only where the DNA matches it firmly. Size is stated for part of the rows, as once, few or many counts, or as a class when the clone is expanded.

J gene,V gene,clone size,D gene,CDR3 protein,CDR3 DNA
TRBJ2-7,TRBV30,NA,NA,CAWTRGGGAYEQYF,TGTGCCTGGACTCGTGGAGGGGGGGCCTACGAGCAGTACTTC
TRBJ1-1,TRBV5-1,NA,NA,CASSLDGHPNTEAFF,TGCGCCAGCAGCTTGGACGGACACCCGAACACTGAAGCTTTCTTT
TRBJ2-3,TRBV6-4,few,NA,CASSDSPGVADTQYF,TGTGCCAGCAGTGACTCACCGGGAGTCGCAGATACGCAGTATTTT
TRBJ2-2,TRBV5-1,once,TRBD1,CASSLAEGQGVGGELFF,TGCGCCAGCAGCTTGGCGGAGGGACAGGGCGTTGGCGGGGAGCTGTTTTTT
TRBJ2-7,TRBV19,NA,NA,CASSLTGSEQYF,TGTGCCAGTAGTCTCACGGGTAGCGAGCAGTACTTC
TRBJ1-1,TRBV6-1,few,NA,CASRLTENTEAFF,TGTGCCAGCAGGCTAACAGAGAACACTGAAGCTTTCTTT
TRBJ2-5,TRBV19,NA,NA,CASKPQGDQETQYF,TGTGCCAGTAAACCGCAGGGCGACCAAGAGACCCAGTACTTC
TRBJ2-1,TRBV1,NA,NA,CTSSRKYREYSYNEQFF,TGCACCAGCAGTCGTAAATACAGGGAGTACTCCTACAATGAGCAGTTCTTC
TRBJ2-2,TRBV5-5,NA,NA,CASSLDAPTNTGELFF,TGTGCCAGCAGCTTGGATGCGCCCACGAACACCGGGGAGCTGTTTTTT
TRBJ2-3,TRBV29-1,NA,NA,CSVEFLASDTQYF,TGCAGCGTTGAATTCCTAGCGAGCGATACGCAGTATTTT
TRBJ1-2,TRBV19,NA,TRBD1,CASSIWTGQYGYTF,TGTGCCAGTAGTATCTGGACAGGGCAGTATGGCTACACCTTC
TRBJ2-7,TRBV27,NA,TRBD1,CASSSSGTGYEQYF,TGTGCCAGCAGTTCTTCCGGGACAGGCTACGAGCAGTACTTC
TRBJ2-3,TRBV27,NA,TRBD2,CASTLAGSFSTDTQYF,TGTGCCAGCACCTTAGCGGGATCTTTTAGCACAGATACGCAGTATTTT
TRBJ2-7,TRBV18,NA,NA,CASSPASAYEQYF,TGTGCCAGCTCACCAGCGAGCGCCTACGAGCAGTACTTC
TRBJ2-3,TRBV28,NA,TRBD1,CASSFVSYRGQGGPDTQYF,TGTGCCAGCAGTTTTGTTTCCTATCGGGGACAGGGGGGGCCAGATACGCAGTATTTT
TRBJ2-3,TRBV5-6,NA,NA,CASSLAGRTDTQYF,TGTGCCAGCAGCTTGGCGGGTCGCACAGATACGCAGTATTTT
TRBJ2-7,TRBV6-6,NA,TRBD2,CATRTSGTYEQYF,TGTGCCACCAGGACTAGCGGAACCTACGAGCAGTACTTC
TRBJ2-5,TRBV5-4,NA,TRBD2,CASSSPPGTSGTGRGKTQYF,TGTGCCAGCAGCTCGCCCCCCGGGACTAGCGGGACGGGGAGGGGGAAGACCCAGTACTTC
TRBJ1-5,TRBV11-3,NA,NA,CASSLDVAASQPQHF,TGTGCCAGCAGCTTAGATGTTGCGGCAAGTCAGCCCCAGCATTTT
TRBJ2-1,TRBV5-8,NA,NA,CASSPRVSSYNEQFF,TGTGCCAGCAGCCCCAGGGTTAGCTCCTACAATGAGCAGTTCTTC
TRBJ1-5,TRBV28,NA,NA,CASSVQGYQPQHF,TGTGCCAGCAGTGTACAGGGTTATCAGCCCCAGCATTTT
TRBJ2-1,TRBV6-1,NA,NA,CASMGRELLANEQFF,TGTGCCAGCATGGGACGGGAGTTGCTCGCGAATGAGCAGTTCTTC
TRBJ2-7,TRBV9,NA,TRBD2,CASSAHLLAESYEQYF,TGTGCCAGCAGCGCCCATCTGCTAGCGGAATCCTACGAGCAGTACTTC
TRBJ2-1,TRBV7-9,NA,TRBD2,CASSLAVRLAGANEQFF,TGTGCCAGCAGCTTAGCGGTTCGGCTAGCGGGAGCCAATGAGCAGTTCTTC
TRBJ2-5,TRBV11-2,few,NA,CASSLYLQETQYF,TGTGCCAGCAGCTTATATCTCCAAGAGACCCAGTACTTC
TRBJ1-5,TRBV5-5,NA,NA,CASSSEQVNQPQHF,TGTGCCAGCAGCTCCGAACAGGTCAATCAGCCCCAGCATTTT
TRBJ2-7,TRBV11-2,NA,TRBD1,CASSLGTGIYEQYF,TGTGCCAGCAGCTTAGGGACAGGGATTTACGAGCAGTACTTC
TRBJ2-1,TRBV7-2,once,TRBD2,CASSLAVSGSQNEQFF,TGTGCCAGCAGCTTAGCAGTCAGCGGGAGTCAAAATGAGCAGTTCTTC
TRBJ2-5,TRBV2,NA,NA,CASGQLQETQYF,TGTGCCAGCGGACAGCTCCAAGAGACCCAGTACTTC
TRBJ2-3,TRBV30,NA,NA,CAWRGTSSADTQYF,TGTGCCTGGAGGGGGACTTCTTCGGCAGATACGCAGTATTTT
TRBJ1-1,TRBV10-1,NA,NA,CASSEHAGADTEAFF,TGCGCCAGCAGTGAGCACGCAGGGGCTGACACTGAAGCTTTCTTT
TRBJ1-2,TRBV15,NA,NA,CATSSDTAGYTF,TGTGCCACCAGCAGTGATACAGCTGGCTACACCTTC
TRBJ2-3,TRBV5-1,NA,TRBD2,CASSKGLAGESRSTDTQYF,TGCGCCAGCAGCAAGGGACTAGCGGGAGAGTCGAGGAGCACAGATACGCAGTATTTT
TRBJ2-7,TRBV18,NA,NA,CASSPTTDSEQYF,TGTGCCAGCTCACCTACCACTGATTCCGAGCAGTACTTC
TRBJ2-7,TRBV7-9,NA,TRBD1,CASSPGQGLYEQYF,TGTGCCAGCAGCCCGGGACAGGGGTTGTACGAGCAGTACTTC
TRBJ1-3,TRBV11-3,once,NA,CASSFSQGNTIYF,TGTGCCAGCAGCTTCTCTCAGGGAAACACCATATATTTT
TRBJ2-5,TRBV2,few,TRBD2,CASRRQGLAEETQYF,TGTGCCAGCAGGCGACAGGGACTAGCGGAAGAGACCCAGTACTTC
TRBJ2-7,TRBV28,NA,TRBD2,CASSLPGGSERTRMYF,TGTGCCAGCAGTTTACCGGGGGGATCAGAGCGTACCCGGATGTACTTC
TRBJ2-3,TRBV7-3,NA,NA,CASSVGQPTDTQYF,TGTGCCAGCAGCGTCGGACAGCCCACAGATACGCAGTATTTT
TRBJ2-7,TRBV5-1,NA,NA,CASSLAPPPVAYEQYF,TGCGCCAGCAGCTTGGCGCCTCCTCCAGTGGCCTACGAGCAGTACTTC
TRBJ1-5,TRBV9,few,TRBD1,CASSAGTGVSQPQHF,TGTGCCAGCAGCGCCGGGACAGGGGTTAGTCAGCCCCAGCATTTT
TRBJ2-7,TRBV14,NA,NA,CASSQKAGGFYEQYF,TGTGCCAGCAGCCAAAAGGCTGGAGGGTTCTACGAGCAGTACTTC
TRBJ2-7,TRBV28,NA,TRBD2,CASSPLLAGLVEQYF,TGTGCCAGCAGTCCATTACTAGCGGGTTTGGTCGAGCAGTACTTC
TRBJ2-5,TRBV7-6,NA,TRBD2,CASSRLAGRGGETQYF,TGTGCCAGCAGCCGACTAGCGGGGCGCGGAGGAGAGACCCAGTACTTC
TRBJ1-1,TRBV11-2,NA,TRBD1,CASSGGQGNTEAFF,TGTGCCAGCAGCGGAGGACAGGGGAACACTGAAGCTTTCTTT
TRBJ2-5,TRBV7-7,few,TRBD2,CASTSSGTSGETQYF,TGTGCTAGCACCTCCTCCGGGACTAGCGGAGAGACCCAGTACTTC
TRBJ2-5,TRBV5-1,NA,NA,CASSLAFSQETQYF,TGCGCCAGCAGCTTGGCCTTCTCCCAAGAGACCCAGTACTTC
TRBJ2-2,TRBV6-5,few,NA,CASSYFHRAGTGELFF,TGTGCCAGCAGTTACTTCCACAGGGCGGGCACCGGGGAGCTGTTTTTT
TRBJ2-7,TRBV5-1,once,TRBD1,CASSSPGQAAYEQYF,TGCGCCAGCAGTTCGCCGGGACAGGCGGCCTACGAGCAGTACTTC
TRBJ1-5,TRBV15,NA,NA,CATSRDRWGGQPQHF,TGTGCCACCAGCAGAGACCGATGGGGGGGTCAGCCCCAGCATTTT
TRBJ1-2,TRBV4-2,NA,TRBD1,CASSQDLPRQGRYGYTF,TGTGCCAGCAGCCAAGATCTTCCTCGACAGGGACGCTATGGCTACACCTTC
TRBJ1-4,TRBV5-1,NA,TRBD1,CASSLATGDNEKLFF,TGCGCCAGCAGCTTGGCCACAGGGGATAATGAAAAACTGTTTTTT
TRBJ2-2,TRBV7-9,NA,TRBD2,CASSWRGLADNTGELFF,TGTGCCAGCAGCTGGAGGGGACTAGCGGATAACACCGGGGAGCTGTTTTTT
TRBJ2-5,TRBV15,NA,NA,CATSWLLQETQYF,TGTGCCACCTCATGGCTTCTCCAAGAGACCCAGTACTTC
TRBJ1-4,TRBV7-9,NA,NA,CASSLGRVGEKLFF,TGTGCCAGCAGCCTAGGGAGAGTCGGTGAAAAACTGTTTTTT
TRBJ1-5,TRBV19,NA,NA,CASSRGDSNQPQHF,TGTGCCAGTAGTAGGGGGGATAGCAATCAGCCCCAGCATTTT
TRBJ2-2,TRBV18,NA,NA,CASSPRTANTGELFF,TGTGCCAGCTCACCACGGACAGCGAACACCGGGGAGCTGTTTTTT
TRBJ2-5,TRBV19,NA,TRBD1,CASTDRGVQETQYF,TGTGCCAGTACCGACAGGGGCGTTCAAGAGACCCAGTACTTC